This T cell receptor (beta chain) is drawn from a study of blood T cell repertoires in COVID-19. Repertoires were generated with immunoSEQ multiplex PCR, while TCRdb's copy carries only in-frame clones and drops some. The table includes some 290,000 clones, 70% to 90% detected once. Trimming shortened V by 3 bases and J by 11 bases, and 10 bases separated the two germline ends. The CDR3 runs to 11 residues. CDR1 is LNHDA, CDR2 SQIVND, per germline (reference sequence). Sequencing used peripheral blood. This TCR was recovered from a man between 60 and 70 years old who had recovered from COVID-19. The J gene is TRBJ1-2, the V gene TRBV19; maybe TRBD1 (6 bases). CDR3 residues: CASSMTGAYTF. DNA for the CDR3: TGTGCCAGTAGTATGACAGGCGCGTACACCTTC.